The 23 T cell receptor beta chains given below trace back to one sample, sequenced in a study of T cells in women clearing cervical HPV infection. Sequenced by immunoSEQ multiplex PCR; TCRdb stores in-frame clones only, minus some. Its table records roughly 32,000 clones. Material for sequencing was blood buffy coat. The source is a woman aged 18-70 years with a cervical HPV16 infection that either progressed to CIN3+ or cleared (not recorded which).

Points on this clone: Read coverage stops 3 residues before the CDR3 terminus; the germline J gene supplies the remainder. The chain couples TRBV2 to TRBJ1-5; tentatively, D is TRBD1 (5 bases). Germline CDR1 is SNHLY and CDR2 is FYNNEI. This CDR3 is built from 13 residues. Trimming shortened V by 6 bases and J by 4 bases, and 10 bases separated the two germline ends. The CDR3 protein is CASRAAGNQPQHF. The part of the CDR3 DNA that was read is TGTGCCAGCAGGGCCGCAGGGAATCAGCCC.

Note on this clone: Read sequence stops 3 residues before the CDR3 end, and the germline J gene provides the missing end. V usage is TRBV6-2 or TRBV6-3 and J usage is TRBJ2-5; TRBD2 is a possible D gene (6 bases). Per the germline V gene, CDR1 is MNHEY and CDR2 is SVGEGT. The CDR3 sequence is 13 residues long. This CDR3 is CASSAGSTDTQYF. The DNA read from the CDR3 is TGTGCCAGCAGTGCGGGATCCACAGATACC.

Notes on this clone: The read terminates 3 residues before the CDR3 end, so the remaining end is supplied by the germline J gene. The gene calls are TRBV11-3 and TRBJ2-2; the D is unclear. CDR1 and CDR2 from the germline V gene are SGHNT and YENEEA. V was cut by 1 base and J by 2 bases, with 8 bases left in between. The CDR3 extends over 15 amino acids. The CDR3 bases that were read are TGTGCCAGCAGCTTAGTAACATTTAACACCGGGGAG. This codes for CASSLVTFNTGE. The full CDR3 reads CASSLVTFNTGELFF.

As regards this clone: The junction does not match germline at one end; this may be a read error. The sequenced fragment ends 3 residues before the CDR3 boundary, so the rest is inferred from the germline J gene. The genes are TRBV7-2 and TRBJ1-2; no clear D gene. Germline CDR1 reads SGHTA; CDR2 reads FQGNSA. There are 14 residues in the CDR3. The CDR3 sequence is CASGLAASLYGYTF. CDR3 DNA (partial): TGTGCCAGCGGCTTAGCCGCGTCCCTCTATGGC.

With regard to this clone: Sequencing ends 3 residues short of the CDR3 end; the germline J gene provides the rest. The chain employs TRBV20-1 and TRBJ1-6; TRBD1 is a possible D gene (6 bases). V lost 4 bases to trimming and J lost 4 bases, with 14 bases between them. The CDR3 sequence is 15 residues long. CDR1 DFQATT and CDR2 SNEGSKA come from the germline V gene (reference sequence). CDR3 sequence reads: CSAMTGQFYNSPLHF. The DNA read from the CDR3 is TGCAGTGCTATGACCGGACAGTTTTATAATTCACCC.

As to this clone: The read halts 3 residues ahead of the CDR3 end, with the missing end drawn from the germline J gene. The rearrangement uses TRBV19 and TRBJ1-2; 10 bases are shared with TRBD1. The V and J ends lost 5 bases and 4 bases, in that order; junction bases with no gene match: 10. CDR3 length equals 16 residues. Germline values: CDR1 LNHDA, CDR2 SQIVND (reference sequence). CDR3 DNA (partial): TGTGCCAGTAGTGGGACAAGGACAGGGGGTATCTATGGC. Its protein product is CASSGTRTGGIYG. The CDR3, in full, reads CASSGTRTGGIYGYTF.

As regards this clone: Coverage ceases 3 residues before the CDR3 finishes, and the germline J gene fills in the end. The chain is built from TRBV7-2 and TRBJ1-4; D is undetermined. The CDR3 extends over 14 amino acids. The V end was cut by 8 bases, the J end by 4 bases, with 14 bases between. Germline lookup yields CDR1 SGHTA and CDR2 FQGNSA. Here the CDR3 reads CASAKAQVNEKLFF. The part of the CDR3 DNA that was read is TGTGCCAGCGCTAAGGCGCAGGTTAATGAAAAA.

Concerning this clone itself: The observed sequence ends 3 residues before the CDR3 terminus, with the missing tail filled in from the germline J gene. The gene calls are TRBV19 and TRBJ1-1; 7 bases align to TRBD1. V lost 5 bases to trimming and J lost 6 bases; unmatched junction nucleotides: 6. Germline CDR1 is LNHDA and CDR2 is SQIVND (reference sequence). The CDR3 has 13 residues. The CDR3 is CASSGRGRSEAFF. The covered CDR3 bases are TGTGCCAGTAGTGGCAGGGGGAGATCTGAA.

In the case of this clone: The DNA ends 3 residues before the CDR3 does, and the rest of the CDR3 is filled in from the germline J gene. The rearrangement links TRBV5-5 to TRBJ2-3; D is unresolved. This CDR3 is built from 15 residues. Per the germline V gene, CDR1 is SGHKS and CDR2 is YYEKEE (reference sequence). The germline V and J ends were trimmed by 2 bases and 1 base, with 11 bases remaining between them. CDR3 DNA, as far as it was read: TGTGCCAGCAGCTTCTCAGGTTTAGGCACAGATACG. Translation gives CASSFSGLGTDT. The full-length CDR3 reads as CASSFSGLGTDTQYF. The full variable domain, with the rest looked up from reference TRBV5-5 and TRBJ2-3, is DAGVTQSPTHLIKTRGQQVTLRCSPISGHKSVSWYQQVLGQGPQFIFQYYEKEERGRGNFPDRFSARQFPNYSSELNVNALLLGDSALYLCASSFSGLGTDTQYFGPGTRLTVL.

Concerning this clone itself: Sequencing ends 3 residues short of the CDR3 end; the germline J gene provides the rest. The chain couples TRBV2 to TRBJ2-7; no reliable D call. The CDR3 totals 12 residues. The germline V gene encodes CDR1 SNHLY and CDR2 FYNNEI. Trimming removed 4 bases at V and 4 bases at J, with 8 bases between. The CDR3 here is CASSAEAYEQYF. Incomplete CDR3 DNA: TGTGCCAGCAGTGCCGAGGCATACGAG.

Concerning this clone itself: The read falls 3 residues short of the CDR3 end, and the missing part is taken from the germline J gene. V and J are TRBV11-3 and TRBJ2-5, with TRBD2 identical over 11 bases. Germline CDR1 is SGHNT and CDR2 is YENEEA. V dropped 3 bases and J dropped 5; count of bases not matched to a gene: 5. This CDR3 contains 15 residues. The sequenced CDR3 bases are TGTGCCAGCAGCTTCGCACTAGCGGGAGTGGAGACC. It translates to CASSFALAGVET. The entire CDR3 protein reads CASSFALAGVETQYF.

CDR3 DNA (partial): TGTGCCAGCAGTTCCCGGGACACCACATACAATGAG. As protein: CASSSRDTTYNE. The full CDR3 is CASSSRDTTYNEQFF. The genes are TRBV27 and TRBJ2-1; possible D gene TRBD1, 6 bases. The CDR3 end falls 3 residues outside the read, so it is completed with the germline J gene. The CDR3 length is 15 residues. V dropped 4 bases and J dropped 4 bases, with 14 bases sitting between them. CDR1 is MNHEY and CDR2 is SMNVEV in the germline V gene (reference sequence).

A word on this clone: The read ends 3 residues shy of where the CDR3 ends; the end is completed using the germline J gene. The rearrangement links TRBV19 to TRBJ1-5, with D tentatively TRBD1 (6 bases). This CDR3 comprises 14 residues. CDR1 and CDR2 from the germline V gene are LNHDA and SQIVND (reference sequence). Trimming took off 6 bases at V and 5 bases at J, with 14 bases between the two ends. The CDR3 sequence: CASRLGQLDQPQHF. CDR3 bases read: TGTGCCAGTAGGCTCGGACAGTTAGATCAGCCC.

With regard to this clone: Coverage ceases 3 residues before the CDR3 finishes, and the germline J gene fills in the end. V and J are TRBV2 and TRBJ1-1; possible D gene TRBD1, 5 bases. V was pared by 5 bases and J by 1 base, with 8 bases between. This CDR3 has 13 amino acids. Germline CDR1 and CDR2: SNHLY and FYNNEI. The CDR3 sequence is CASSNQGNTEAFF. The CDR3 bases that were read are TGTGCCAGCAGTAACCAGGGGAACACTGAA. The variable domain in full, completed from reference TRBV2 and TRBJ1-1, reads EPEVTQTPSHQVTQMGQEVILRCVPISNHLYFYWYRQILGQKVEFLVSFYNNEISEKSEIFDDQFSVERPDGSNFTLKIRSTKLEDSAMYFCASSNQGNTEAFFGQGTRLTVV.

Comments on this clone: The CDR3 extends 3 residues past the end of the read, so its final part is completed from the germline J gene. The rearrangement links TRBV12-3 or TRBV12-4 to TRBJ2-7, with D uncertain. With 5 bases removed from V and 1 base from J, the gap between germline ends came to 9 bases. The CDR3 is 13 residues long. The CDR3 bases that were read are TGTGCCAGCAGTCTCCGTCGGTCCTACGAG. Encoded protein: CASSLRRSYE. The complete CDR3 protein is CASSLRRSYEQYF.

As concerns this clone: The read comes to an end 3 residues before the CDR3 does, leaving the germline J gene to fill in the end. V gene TRBV20-1 combines with J gene TRBJ2-1; 11 nucleotides agree with TRBD2. The CDR3 totals 15 residues. Germline V gene sequence: CDR1 DFQATT, CDR2 SNEGSKA (reference sequence). V lost 0 bases, J lost 8 bases, and 6 bases stayed unmatched. The CDR3 sequence is CSARELAGDSHEQFF. The CDR3 DNA, read in part, is TGCAGTGCTAGAGAACTAGCGGGAGACTCCCATGAG.

In the case of this clone: Read sequence stops 3 residues before the CDR3 end, and the germline J gene provides the missing end. V usage is TRBV6-2 or TRBV6-3 and J usage is TRBJ2-2, with D maybe TRBD2 (6 bases). CDR1 is MNHEY and CDR2 is SVGEGT in the germline V gene. Between the trimmed V and J ends, which lost 2 bases and 1 base, there was a span of 11 bases. CDR3 length: 16 residues. CDR3 in amino acids: CASSYRTTRNTGELFF. Partial CDR3 DNA: TGTGCCAGCAGTTACCGCACGACTAGGAACACCGGGGAG.

For this clone: Coverage ceases 3 residues before the CDR3 finishes, and the germline J gene fills in the end. The chain recombines TRBV5-5 with TRBJ2-7, with 12 nucleotides matching TRBD1. J lost 6 bases, V lost 4 bases, and 8 bases had no gene match. Germline V gene sequence: CDR1 SGHKS, CDR2 YYEKEE (reference sequence). The length of the CDR3 is 15 residues. The CDR3: CASSGSGTGGAEQYF. The part of the CDR3 DNA that was read is TGTGCCAGCAGCGGCTCCGGGACAGGGGGCGCCGAG.

Remarks on this clone: The CDR3 extends 3 residues past the end of the read, so its final part is completed from the germline J gene. This rearrangement joins TRBV4-2 to TRBJ2-1, with TRBD2 matching over 15 bases. The CDR3 is 20 amino acids. Germline-derived CDR1 and CDR2 are LGHNA and YNFKEQ. The junction had 11 bases not matched to a gene; V was cut back by 4 bases and J by 1 base. CDR3 sequence: CASSPLQGLAGGRSYNEQFF. CDR3 DNA (partial): TGTGCCAGCAGCCCCCTCCAGGGACTAGCGGGAGGCCGATCCTACAATGAG.

About this clone: Read coverage stops 3 residues before the CDR3 terminus; the germline J gene supplies the remainder. This chain uses TRBV18 with TRBJ1-5; D perhaps matches TRBD1 (6 bases). Between the trimmed V and J ends, which lost 3 bases and 7 bases, there was a span of 13 bases. This CDR3 comprises 14 residues. Germline V CDR1 and CDR2: KGHSH, LQKENI. The sequenced CDR3 bases are TGTGCCAGCTCACCGTCAGGGGCCGAACAGCCC. Translation: CASSPSGAEQP. The whole CDR3 is CASSPSGAEQPQHF.

Comments on this clone: From the germline J gene comes the end of the CDR3, since the read stops 3 residues before it. The chain joins TRBV6-1 to TRBJ2-7, with 14 bases fitting TRBD2. The germline CDR1 and CDR2 sequences are MNHNS and SASEGT. The CDR3 runs to 19 residues. V was clipped by 0 bases and J by 0 bases; unmatched bases: 7. CDR3 region: CASSEAGTSGSGYSYEQYF. The part of the CDR3 DNA that was read is TGTGCCAGCAGTGAAGCGGGGACTAGCGGGAGTGGGTACTCCTACGAG.

A note on this clone: The read comes to an end 3 residues before the CDR3 does, leaving the germline J gene to fill in the end. The rearrangement joins TRBV29-1 to TRBJ2-5, with D unclear. The V end lost 0 bases, the J end lost 5 bases, and 13 bases lay between the germline ends. Germline CDR1 and CDR2: SQVTM and ANQGSEA. CDR3 length equals 14 residues. CDR3 DNA (partial): TGCAGCGTTGAAGATCAGGTGATATGGGAGACC. Protein product: CSVEDQVIWET. The CDR3 as a whole reads CSVEDQVIWETQYF.

On this clone itself: Sequencing ends 3 residues short of the CDR3 end; the germline J gene provides the rest. The V gene is TRBV11-2, the J gene TRBJ2-1, with 10 bases identical to TRBD1. Trimming removed 8 bases from V and 5 bases from J; junction bases left unmatched: 6. Germline values: CDR1 SGHAT, CDR2 FQNNGV. The length of the CDR3 is 14 residues. CDR3 DNA (partial): TGTGCCAGCGACAGGGGGCTTAAACACAATGAG. Translating it yields CASDRGLKHNE. The complete CDR3 protein is CASDRGLKHNEQFF.